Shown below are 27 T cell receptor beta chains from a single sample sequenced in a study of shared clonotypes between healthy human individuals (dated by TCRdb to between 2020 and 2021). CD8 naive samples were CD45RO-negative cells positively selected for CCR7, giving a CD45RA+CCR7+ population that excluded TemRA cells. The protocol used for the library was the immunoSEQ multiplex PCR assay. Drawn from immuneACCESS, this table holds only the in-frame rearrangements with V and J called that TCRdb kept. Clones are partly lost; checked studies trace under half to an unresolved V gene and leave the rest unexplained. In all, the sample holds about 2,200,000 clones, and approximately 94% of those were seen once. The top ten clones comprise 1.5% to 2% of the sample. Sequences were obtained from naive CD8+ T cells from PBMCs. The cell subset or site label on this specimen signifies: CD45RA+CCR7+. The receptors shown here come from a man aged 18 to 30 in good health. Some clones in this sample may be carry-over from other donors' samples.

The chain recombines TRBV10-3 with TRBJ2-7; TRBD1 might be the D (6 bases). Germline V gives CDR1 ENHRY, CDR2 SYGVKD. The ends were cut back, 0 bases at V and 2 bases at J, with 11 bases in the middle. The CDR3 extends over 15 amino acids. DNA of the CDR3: TGTGCCATCAGTGAGTCAAAGGGGGACCCCTACGAGCAGTACTTC. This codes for CAISESKGDPYEQYF.

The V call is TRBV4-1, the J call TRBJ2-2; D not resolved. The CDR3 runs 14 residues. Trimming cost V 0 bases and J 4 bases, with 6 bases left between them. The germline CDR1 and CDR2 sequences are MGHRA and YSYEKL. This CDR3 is CASSQERVTGELFF. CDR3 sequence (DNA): TGCGCCAGCAGCCAAGAACGGGTCACCGGGGAGCTGTTTTTT.

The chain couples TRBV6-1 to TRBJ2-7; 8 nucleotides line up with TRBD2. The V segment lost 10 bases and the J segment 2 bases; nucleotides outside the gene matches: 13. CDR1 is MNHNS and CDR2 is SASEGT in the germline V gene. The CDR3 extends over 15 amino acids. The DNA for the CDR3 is TGTGCCACCGGTCCACTAGCGGTTAACCCCTACGAGCAGTACTTC. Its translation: CATGPLAVNPYEQYF.

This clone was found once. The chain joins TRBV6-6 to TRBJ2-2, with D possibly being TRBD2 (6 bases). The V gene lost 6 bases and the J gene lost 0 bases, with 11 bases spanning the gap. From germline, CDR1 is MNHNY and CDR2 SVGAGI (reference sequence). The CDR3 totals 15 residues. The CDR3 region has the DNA TGTGCCAGCAGAATCACTAGCACGAACACCGGGGAGCTGTTTTTT. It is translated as CASRITSTNTGELFF.

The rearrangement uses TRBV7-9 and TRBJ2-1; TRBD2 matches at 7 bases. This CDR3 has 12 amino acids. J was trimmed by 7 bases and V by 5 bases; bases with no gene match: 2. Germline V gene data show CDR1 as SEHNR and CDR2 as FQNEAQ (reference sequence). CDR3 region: CASSAGLNEQFF. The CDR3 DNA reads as TGTGCCAGCAGCGCGGGACTAAATGAGCAGTTCTTC.

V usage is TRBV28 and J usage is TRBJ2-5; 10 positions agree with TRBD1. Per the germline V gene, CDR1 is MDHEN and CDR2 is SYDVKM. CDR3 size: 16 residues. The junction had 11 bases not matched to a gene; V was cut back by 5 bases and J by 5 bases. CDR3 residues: CASSPGTGAEGETQYF. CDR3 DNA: TGTGCCAGCAGTCCCGGGACAGGGGCTGAGGGGGAGACCCAGTACTTC.

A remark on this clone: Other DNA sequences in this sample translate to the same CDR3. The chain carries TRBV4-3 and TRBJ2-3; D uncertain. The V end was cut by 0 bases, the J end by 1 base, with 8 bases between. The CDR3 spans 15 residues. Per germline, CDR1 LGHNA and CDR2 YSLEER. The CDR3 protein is CASSQDGQGTDTQYF. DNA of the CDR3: TGCGCCAGCAGCCAAGATGGGCAGGGCACAGATACGCAGTATTTT.

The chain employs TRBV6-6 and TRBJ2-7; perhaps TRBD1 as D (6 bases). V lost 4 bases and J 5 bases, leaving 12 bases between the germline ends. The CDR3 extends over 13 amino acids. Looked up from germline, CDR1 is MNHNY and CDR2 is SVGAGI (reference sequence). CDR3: CASSSLQGDEQYF. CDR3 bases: TGTGCCAGCAGTTCCTTACAGGGTGACGAGCAGTACTTC.

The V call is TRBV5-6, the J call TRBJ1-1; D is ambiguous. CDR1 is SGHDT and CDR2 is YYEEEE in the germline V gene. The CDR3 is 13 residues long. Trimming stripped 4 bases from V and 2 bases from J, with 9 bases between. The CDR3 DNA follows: TGTGCCAGCAGCCCAAGTGGCAACACTGAAGCTTTCTTT. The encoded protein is CASSPSGNTEAFF. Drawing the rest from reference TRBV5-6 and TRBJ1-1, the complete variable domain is DAGVTQSPTHLIKTRGQQVTLRCSPKSGHDTVSWYQQALGQGPQFIFQYYEEEERQRGNFPDRFSGHQFPNYSSELNVNALLLGDSALYLCASSPSGNTEAFFGQGTRLTVV.

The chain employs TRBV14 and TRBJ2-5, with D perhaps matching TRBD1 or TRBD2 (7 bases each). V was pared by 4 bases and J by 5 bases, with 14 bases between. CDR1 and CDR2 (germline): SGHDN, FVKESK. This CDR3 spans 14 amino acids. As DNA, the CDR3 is TGTGCCAGCAGCCTTCGACAGGGAGGGGAGACCCAGTACTTC. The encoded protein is CASSLRQGGETQYF.

Here the CDR3 reads CAKGGGTGNTIYF. CDR3 bases: TGTGCCAAAGGTGGGGGGACTGGAAACACCATATATTTT. The J gene is TRBJ1-3, the V gene TRBV27, with D possibly matching TRBD1 (5 bases). CDR1 and CDR2 (germline): MNHEY, SMNVEV (reference sequence). Trimming left V 10 bases short and J 2 bases short, with 12 bases between. This CDR3 is 13 amino acids long.

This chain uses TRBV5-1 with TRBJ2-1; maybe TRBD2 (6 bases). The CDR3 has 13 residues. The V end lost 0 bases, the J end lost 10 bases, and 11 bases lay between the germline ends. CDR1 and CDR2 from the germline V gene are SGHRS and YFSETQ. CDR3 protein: CASSLAIGREQFF. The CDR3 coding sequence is TGCGCCAGCAGCTTGGCAATCGGGAGAGAGCAGTTCTTC. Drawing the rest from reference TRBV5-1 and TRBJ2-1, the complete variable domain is KAGVTQTPRYLIKTRGQQVTLSCSPISGHRSVSWYQQTPGQGLQFLFEYFSETQRNKGNFPGRFSGRQFSNSRSEMNVSTLELGDSALYLCASSLAIGREQFFGPGTRLTVL.

This CDR3 reads CASSLPALQGKDQPQHF. CDR3 nucleotide sequence: TGTGCCAGCAGTTTACCCGCCTTACAGGGGAAGGATCAGCCCCAGCATTTT. The chain is built from TRBV27 and TRBJ1-5; 7 bases line up with TRBD1. V dropped 2 bases and J dropped 5; count of bases not matched to a gene: 12. CDR3 size: 17 residues. Germline V CDR1 and CDR2: MNHEY, SMNVEV (reference sequence).

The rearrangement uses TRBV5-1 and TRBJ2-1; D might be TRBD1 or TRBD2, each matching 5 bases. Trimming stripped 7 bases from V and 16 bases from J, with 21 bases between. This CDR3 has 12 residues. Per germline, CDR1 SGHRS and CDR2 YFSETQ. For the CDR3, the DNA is TGCGCCAGCGGCGCACAGACGGGACCTCACTTCTTC. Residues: CASGAQTGPHFF. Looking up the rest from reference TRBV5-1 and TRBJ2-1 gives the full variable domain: KAGVTQTPRYLIKTRGQQVTLSCSPISGHRSVSWYQQTPGQGLQFLFEYFSETQRNKGNFPGRFSGRQFSNSRSEMNVSTLELGDSALYLCASGAQTGPHFFGPGTRLTVL.

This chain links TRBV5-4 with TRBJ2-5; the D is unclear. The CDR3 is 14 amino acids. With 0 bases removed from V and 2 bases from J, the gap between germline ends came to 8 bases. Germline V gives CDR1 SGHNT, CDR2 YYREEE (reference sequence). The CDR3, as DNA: TGTGCCAGCAGCTTGGTGGCAGAACAAGAGACCCAGTACTTC. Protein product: CASSLVAEQETQYF.

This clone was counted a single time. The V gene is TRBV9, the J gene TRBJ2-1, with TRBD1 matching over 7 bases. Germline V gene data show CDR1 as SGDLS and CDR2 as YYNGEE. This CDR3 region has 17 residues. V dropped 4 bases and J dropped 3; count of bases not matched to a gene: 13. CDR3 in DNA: TGTGCCAGCAGCTTGGGTCCTGGGCCAGGGGGCTACAATGAGCAGTTCTTC. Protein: CASSLGPGPGGYNEQFF.

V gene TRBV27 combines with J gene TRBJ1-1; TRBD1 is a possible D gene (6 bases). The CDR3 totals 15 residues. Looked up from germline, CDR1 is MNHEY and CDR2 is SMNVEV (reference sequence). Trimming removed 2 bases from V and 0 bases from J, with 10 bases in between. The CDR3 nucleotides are TGTGCCAGCAGTTTAAACAGGGTCCTGAACACTGAAGCTTTCTTT. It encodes CASSLNRVLNTEAFF.

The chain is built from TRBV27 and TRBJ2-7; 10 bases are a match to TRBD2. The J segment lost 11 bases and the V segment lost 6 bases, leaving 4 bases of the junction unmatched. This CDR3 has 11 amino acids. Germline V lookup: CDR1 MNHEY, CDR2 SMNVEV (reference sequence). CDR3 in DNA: TGTGCCAGCAGCTATAGCGGGAGGAAGTACTTC. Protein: CASSYSGRKYF.

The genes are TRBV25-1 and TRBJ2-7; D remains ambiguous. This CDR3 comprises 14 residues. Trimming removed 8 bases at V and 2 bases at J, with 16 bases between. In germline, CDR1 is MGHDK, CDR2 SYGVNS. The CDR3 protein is CASRVLILPYEQYF. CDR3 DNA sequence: TGTGCCAGCCGGGTTTTAATATTACCCTACGAGCAGTACTTC.

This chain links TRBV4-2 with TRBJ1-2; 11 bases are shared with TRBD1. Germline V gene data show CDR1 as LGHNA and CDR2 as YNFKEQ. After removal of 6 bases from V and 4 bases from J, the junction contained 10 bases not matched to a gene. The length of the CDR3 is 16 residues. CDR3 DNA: TGTGCCAGCAGAGGGACAGGGGGGAGGGGAGTCTATGGCTACACCTTC. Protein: CASRGTGGRGVYGYTF.

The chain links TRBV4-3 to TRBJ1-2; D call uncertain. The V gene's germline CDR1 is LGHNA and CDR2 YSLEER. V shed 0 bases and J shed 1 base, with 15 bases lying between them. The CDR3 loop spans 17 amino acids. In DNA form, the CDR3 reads TGCGCCAGCAGCCAAGATCCGATACAACGCCGTAACTATGGCTACACCTTC. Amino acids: CASSQDPIQRRNYGYTF.

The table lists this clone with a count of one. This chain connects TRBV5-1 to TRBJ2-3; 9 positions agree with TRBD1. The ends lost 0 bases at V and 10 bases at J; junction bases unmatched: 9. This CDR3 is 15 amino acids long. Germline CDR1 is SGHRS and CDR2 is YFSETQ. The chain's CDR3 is CASSLAGTGFPAQYF. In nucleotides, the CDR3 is TGCGCCAGCAGCTTGGCCGGGACAGGGTTTCCCGCGCAGTATTTT.

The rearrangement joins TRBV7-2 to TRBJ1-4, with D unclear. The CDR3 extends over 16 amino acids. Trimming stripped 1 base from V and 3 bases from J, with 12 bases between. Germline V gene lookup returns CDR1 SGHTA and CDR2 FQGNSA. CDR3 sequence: CASSLEGRSANEKLFF. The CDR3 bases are TGTGCCAGCAGCTTAGAAGGGAGGTCGGCTAATGAAAAACTGTTTTTT. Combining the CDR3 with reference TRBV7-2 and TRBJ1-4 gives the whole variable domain GAGVSQSPSNKVTEKGKDVELRCDPISGHTALYWYRQSLGQGLEFLIYFQGNSAPDKSGLPSDRFSAERTGGSVSTLTIQRTQQEDSAVYLCASSLEGRSANEKLFFGSGTQLSVL.

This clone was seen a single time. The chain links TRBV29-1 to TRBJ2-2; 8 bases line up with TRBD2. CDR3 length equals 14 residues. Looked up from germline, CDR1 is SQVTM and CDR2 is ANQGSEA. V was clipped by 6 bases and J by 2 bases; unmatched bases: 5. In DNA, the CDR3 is TGCAGCGTCCTCGGGACTAGTAACACCGGGGAGCTGTTTTTT. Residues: CSVLGTSNTGELFF.

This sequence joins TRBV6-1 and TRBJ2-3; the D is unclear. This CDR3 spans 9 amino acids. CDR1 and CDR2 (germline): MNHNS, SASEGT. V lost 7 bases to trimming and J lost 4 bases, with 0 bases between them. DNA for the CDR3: TGTGCCAGCACAGATACGCAGTATTTT. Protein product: CASTDTQYF.

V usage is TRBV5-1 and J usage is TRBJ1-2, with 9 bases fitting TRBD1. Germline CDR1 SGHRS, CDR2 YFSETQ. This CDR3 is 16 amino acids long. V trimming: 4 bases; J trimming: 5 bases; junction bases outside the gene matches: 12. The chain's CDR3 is CASSPGDREYRYGYTF. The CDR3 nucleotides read TGCGCCAGCAGCCCGGGGGACAGGGAATATCGGTATGGCTACACCTTC. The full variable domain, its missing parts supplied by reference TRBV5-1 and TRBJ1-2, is KAGVTQTPRYLIKTRGQQVTLSCSPISGHRSVSWYQQTPGQGLQFLFEYFSETQRNKGNFPGRFSGRQFSNSRSEMNVSTLELGDSALYLCASSPGDREYRYGYTFGSGTRLTVV.

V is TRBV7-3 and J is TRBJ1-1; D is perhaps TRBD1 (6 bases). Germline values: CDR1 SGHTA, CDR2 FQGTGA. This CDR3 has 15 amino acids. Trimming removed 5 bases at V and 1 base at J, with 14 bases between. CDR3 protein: CASSPPGQPNTEAFF. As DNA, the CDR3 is TGTGCCAGCAGCCCCCCCGGACAGCCGAACACTGAAGCTTTCTTT.